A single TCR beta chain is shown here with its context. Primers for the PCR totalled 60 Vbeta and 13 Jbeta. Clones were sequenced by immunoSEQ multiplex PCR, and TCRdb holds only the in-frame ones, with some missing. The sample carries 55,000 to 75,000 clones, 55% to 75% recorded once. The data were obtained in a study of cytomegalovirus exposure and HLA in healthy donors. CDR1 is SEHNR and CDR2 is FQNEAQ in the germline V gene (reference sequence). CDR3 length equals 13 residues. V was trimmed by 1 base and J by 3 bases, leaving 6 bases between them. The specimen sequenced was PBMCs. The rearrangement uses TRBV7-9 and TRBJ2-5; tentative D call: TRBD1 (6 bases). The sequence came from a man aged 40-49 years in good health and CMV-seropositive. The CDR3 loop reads CASSLGTEETQYF. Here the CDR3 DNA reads TGTGCCAGCAGCTTAGGGACAGAAGAGACCCAGTACTTC. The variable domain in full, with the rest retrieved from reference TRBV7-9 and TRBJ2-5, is DTGVSQNPRHKITKRGQNVTFRCDPISEHNRLYWYRQTLGQGPEFLTYFQNEAQLEKSRLLSDRFSAERPKGSFSTLEIQRTEQGDSAMYLCASSLGTEETQYFGPGTRLLVL.